The 8 T cell receptor beta chains reported below all come from one sample, sequenced in a study of blood T cell repertoires in COVID-19 (dated by TCRdb to between 2020 and 2021). Library method: the immunoSEQ multiplex PCR assay. Held by TCRdb, this immuneACCESS table contains in-frame sequences only and omits some clones. Under half of the omission traces to an unresolved V gene where checked; the cause of the rest is unknown. For this sample the table gives around 170,000 clones, of which around 84% were detected only once. Of the sample, under 0.65% falls within the top ten clones. What was sequenced was peripheral blood. The origin of the receptors is a man aged 60 to 75 with COVID-19, enrolled during active disease.

This chain uses TRBV9 with TRBJ1-5; 9 bases align to TRBD1. The J segment lost 1 base and the V segment lost 3 bases, leaving 5 bases of the junction unmatched. In germline, CDR1 is SGDLS, CDR2 YYNGEE. The CDR3 consists of 16 residues. In nucleotides, the CDR3 is TGTGCCAGCAGCGCGACAGGGGGTGAGAGCAATCAGCCCCAGCATTTT. Encoded protein: CASSATGGESNQPQHF.

The chain couples TRBV12-3 or TRBV12-4 to TRBJ1-4; D possibly corresponds to TRBD1 (5 bases). This CDR3 is 13 amino acids long. V was pared by 5 bases and J by 7 bases, with 11 bases between. This CDR3 is CASSLGGGEKLFF. The DNA of the CDR3 is TGTGCCAGCAGTCTCGGGGGAGGTGAAAAACTGTTTTTT.

The chain's CDR3 is CASSSLKGKKNTQYF. The CDR3 DNA reads as TGTGCCAGCAGCTCCCTGAAGGGGAAAAAAAATACGCAGTATTTT. The V gene is TRBV11-2, the J gene TRBJ2-3, with D tentatively TRBD1 (5 bases). The CDR3 is made up of 15 amino acids. Germline CDR1 is SGHAT and CDR2 is FQNNGV. Trimming pared 4 bases from V and 7 bases from J, leaving 18 bases between.

The rearrangement uses TRBV9 and TRBJ2-7; possible D gene TRBD1, 6 bases. There are 15 residues in the CDR3. Germline V gives CDR1 SGDLS, CDR2 YYNGEE. The V end lost 3 bases, the J end lost 0 bases, and 13 bases lay between the germline ends. The chain's CDR3 is CASSEGTTSSYEQYF. The DNA for the CDR3 is TGTGCCAGCAGCGAGGGGACAACTAGCTCCTACGAGCAGTACTTC.

The DNA of the CDR3 is TGTGCCAGCAGCCTGTGGACTGGCACAGATACGCAGTATTTT. It codes for CASSLWTGTDTQYF. This chain links TRBV14 with TRBJ2-3; weak D call: TRBD2 (5 bases). The ends were cut back, 4 bases at V and 1 base at J, with 9 bases in the middle. This CDR3 region has 14 residues. CDR1 and CDR2 (germline): SGHDN, FVKESK.

The genes are TRBV5-4 and TRBJ1-6, with D maybe TRBD1 (5 bases). From germline, CDR1 is SGHNT and CDR2 YYREEE (reference sequence). The V gene lost 3 bases and the J gene lost 14 bases, with 12 bases spanning the gap. The CDR3 sequence is 12 residues long. The CDR3 DNA follows: TGTGCCAGCAGCTCGGGGGTCGGGGCCCTCCACTTT. It specifies CASSSGVGALHF.

CDR3 coding DNA: TGTGCCATCAGGGACAGTGAGTCACAGCCCCAGCATTTT. This codes for CAIRDSESQPQHF. This chain joins TRBV10-3 and TRBJ1-5; a weak D match, TRBD1 (6 bases). The CDR3 loop spans 13 amino acids. Germline V gene sequence: CDR1 ENHRY, CDR2 SYGVKD. V lost 6 bases and J 7 bases, leaving 13 bases between the germline ends.

The chain joins TRBV5-1 to TRBJ2-7; 10 positions agree with TRBD2. V dropped 3 bases and J dropped 6; count of bases not matched to a gene: 9. The CDR3 runs 15 residues. Germline CDR1 and CDR2: SGHRS and YFSETQ. CDR3 in amino acids: CASSYQAGGPGEQYF. CDR3 in DNA: TGCGCCAGCAGCTATCAAGCGGGAGGGCCGGGCGAGCAGTACTTC.